Following are 30 T cell receptor beta chains from one sample sequenced in a study of T cells after yellow fever vaccination. TCRdb re-derived calls from the 5' RACE reads in MiXCR, one entry per CDR3 protein. The table lists more than 300,000 distinct CDR3 sequences, roughly a tenth of them singletons, with 3% to 3.5% in the top ten. The material was CD4+ T cells sorted from PBMCs, obtained 45 days after the yellow fever booster vaccination. These TCRs come from a man younger than 35 who received the YFV17D yellow fever vaccine.

This clonotype has only a few counts. The genes are TRBV4-2 and TRBJ2-2, with 15 bases lining up with TRBD2. V gave up 8 bases and J gave up 1 base; unmatched junction bases: 8. The CDR3 totals 18 residues. Germline values: CDR1 LGHNA, CDR2 YNFKEQ. The CDR3 sequence: CASSRGLAGGRNTGELFF. In DNA, the CDR3 is TGTGCCAGCTCCAGGGGACTAGCGGGGGGCCGGAACACCGGGGAGCTGTTTTTT.

A few counts support this clonotype. The V call is TRBV10-3, the J call TRBJ2-3, with 11 nucleotides matching TRBD2. Germline CDR1 reads ENHRY; CDR2 reads SYGVKD. Trimming removed 6 bases from V and 4 bases from J; junction bases left unmatched: 6. This CDR3 spans 15 amino acids. DNA of the CDR3: TGTGCCATCAGACTAGCGGGGGAAATTCCAGATACGCAGTATTTT. Encoded protein: CAIRLAGEIPDTQYF.

This clonotype was recorded a few times. The chain uses TRBV7-9 and TRBJ1-2, with D perhaps TRBD1 (5 bases). V shed 5 bases and J shed 3 bases, with 10 bases lying between them. CDR3 length: 13 residues. Per the germline V gene, CDR1 is SEHNR and CDR2 is FQNEAQ (reference sequence). The CDR3 region has the DNA TGTGCCAGCAGCCCAGGGTCGGACTATGGCTACACCTTC. Amino acid sequence: CASSPGSDYGYTF.

This clonotype was counted between two and nine times. The gene calls are TRBV30 and TRBJ2-4; D ambiguous. This CDR3 is built from 12 residues. V was pared by 6 bases and J by 2 bases, with 8 bases between. Germline CDR1 is GTSNPN and CDR2 is SVGIG (reference sequence). DNA for the CDR3: TGTGCCTGCGGCCGACCCAAAAACATTCAGTACTTC. It yields the protein CACGRPKNIQYF.

This clonotype was found a few times. The chain is built from TRBV28 and TRBJ2-7, with D perhaps matching TRBD1 (5 bases). The CDR3 has 14 amino acids. Trimming pared 4 bases from V and 7 bases from J, leaving 17 bases between. The germline V gene has CDR1 MDHEN and CDR2 SYDVKM. CDR3 sequence (DNA): TGTGCCAGCAGTTCCATGGGGCAAATACGAGAGCAGTACGTC. This translates into CASSSMGQIREQYV.

CDR3 region: CASSLDSPGANTEAFF. In nucleotides, the CDR3 is TGCGCCAGCAGCTTGGACAGTCCAGGGGCGAACACTGAAGCTTTCTTT. V is TRBV5-1 and J is TRBJ1-1; TRBD1 is a possible D gene (6 bases). The length of the CDR3 is 16 residues. V dropped 0 bases and J dropped 1 base, with 13 bases sitting between them. Germline lookup yields CDR1 SGHRS and CDR2 YFSETQ.

The V call is TRBV7-6, the J call TRBJ1-1, with D tentatively TRBD1 (6 bases). Trimming took 0 bases from V and 5 from J, leaving 10 bases between them. CDR1 and CDR2 from the germline V gene are SGHVS and FNYEAQ. This CDR3 is 14 amino acids long. CDR3 sequence reads: CASSLAQQGTEAFF. The CDR3 bases are TGTGCCAGCAGCTTAGCACAGCAGGGGACTGAAGCTTTCTTT.

Only a few counts were recorded for this clonotype. This chain connects TRBV28 to TRBJ1-5; possibly TRBD1 for D (6 bases). Trimming removed 7 bases from V and 7 bases from J, with 11 bases in between. In germline, CDR1 is MDHEN, CDR2 SYDVKM. The CDR3 has 12 amino acids. The CDR3 DNA sequence: TGTGCCAGCAAAACAGGGTCCCAGCCCCAGCATTTT. Its translation is CASKTGSQPQHF. Full variable domain (outside the CDR3, taken from reference TRBV28 and TRBJ1-5): DVKVTQSSRYLVKRTGEKVFLECVQDMDHENMFWYRQDPGLGLRLIYFSYDVKMKEKGDIPEGYSVSREKKERFSLILESASTNQTSMYLCASKTGSQPQHFGDGTRLSIL.

This clonotype turned up a few times. This chain links TRBV4-3 with TRBJ2-2; either TRBD1 or TRBD2 may fit D (5 bases each). V lost 4 bases and J lost 3, with 12 bases in between. The CDR3 has 15 residues. CDR1 and CDR2 (germline): LGHNA, YSLEER. CDR3 loop: CASSPPGRHTGELFF. The CDR3 region has the DNA TGCGCCAGCAGCCCACCGGGACGGCACACCGGGGAGCTGTTTTTT.

A few counts support this clonotype. The chain uses TRBV21-1 and TRBJ2-1; TRBD1 was called by the table and not checked on the DNA. TRBV21-1 is a pseudogene segment. CDR3 length: 17 amino acids. Here the CDR3 DNA reads TGTGCCAGCAGCAAAGGCTGGCGCGGACAGGGGGCGATTGAGCAGTTCTTC. It codes for CASSKGWRGQGAIEQFF.

This clonotype was detected a few times. CDR3 protein: CASSSGQILSYEQYF. The CDR3 DNA is TGCGCCAGCAGCTCCGGCCAGATCCTGTCCTACGAGCAGTACTTC. This sequence joins TRBV5-1 and TRBJ2-7, with D hard to call. V was trimmed by 3 bases and J by 1 base, leaving 14 bases between them. This CDR3 has 15 residues. Germline V gene lookup returns CDR1 SGHRS and CDR2 YFSETQ.

CDR3 protein: CASSQDARGILHF. CDR3 in DNA: TGTGCCAGCAGCCAAGACGCGCGGGGGATTCTCCACTTT. The rearrangement joins TRBV14 to TRBJ1-6, with TRBD1 as a possible D gene (5 bases). Germline V CDR1 and CDR2: SGHDN, FVKESK. This CDR3 comprises 13 residues. V lost 0 bases and J 16 bases, leaving 13 bases between the germline ends.

This clonotype was found many times. The J gene is TRBJ2-3, the V gene TRBV5-5, with D perhaps TRBD2 (5 bases). The CDR3 length is 14 residues. Trimming took off 5 bases at V and 2 bases at J, with 12 bases between the two ends. Looked up from germline, CDR1 is SGHKS and CDR2 is YYEKEE (reference sequence). The CDR3 nucleotides are TGTGCCAGCAGGACCAGCGGACCCACAGATACGCAGTATTTT. It codes for CASRTSGPTDTQYF.

The chain is built from TRBV7-9 and TRBJ1-5; D is unclear. The CDR3 length is 13 residues. Looked up from germline, CDR1 is SEHNR and CDR2 is FQNEAQ (reference sequence). V lost 2 bases to trimming and J lost 7 bases, with 9 bases between them. The CDR3 reads CASSLPPGQPQHF. Written as DNA, the CDR3 is TGTGCCAGCAGCTTACCCCCGGGCCAGCCCCAGCATTTT. The variable domain in full, completed from reference TRBV7-9 and TRBJ1-5, reads DTGVSQNPRHKITKRGQNVTFRCDPISEHNRLYWYRQTLGQGPEFLTYFQNEAQLEKSRLLSDRFSAERPKGSFSTLEIQRTEQGDSAMYLCASSLPPGQPQHFGDGTRLSIL.

This rearrangement joins TRBV30 to TRBJ1-5, with D perhaps TRBD1 (5 bases). Germline V gives CDR1 GTSNPN, CDR2 SVGIG (reference sequence). Trimming shortened V by 3 bases and J by 6 bases, and 12 bases separated the two germline ends. The CDR3 runs 13 residues. Here the CDR3 DNA reads TGTGCCTGGAGCACCGCAGGGAGTCAGCCCCAGCATTTT. This codes for CAWSTAGSQPQHF.

CDR3 amino acids: CASRFFDRENTEAFF. The CDR3 DNA is TGCGCCAGCAGATTTTTCGACAGGGAGAACACTGAAGCTTTCTTT. This chain connects TRBV5-1 to TRBJ1-1; 7 bases align to TRBD1. This CDR3 is 15 amino acids long. Trimming removed 5 bases from V and 1 base from J; junction bases left unmatched: 8. Looked up from germline, CDR1 is SGHRS and CDR2 is YFSETQ. Drawing the rest from reference TRBV5-1 and TRBJ1-1, the complete variable domain is KAGVTQTPRYLIKTRGQQVTLSCSPISGHRSVSWYQQTPGQGLQFLFEYFSETQRNKGNFPGRFSGRQFSNSRSEMNVSTLELGDSALYLCASRFFDRENTEAFFGQGTRLTVV.

The chain recombines TRBV24-1 with TRBJ2-3, with 7 nucleotides matching TRBD1. CDR1 is KGHDR, CDR2 SFDVKD, per germline. V trimming: 3 bases; J trimming: 4 bases; junction bases outside the gene matches: 6. The CDR3 spans 15 residues. The CDR3 is CATSDTGARADTQYF. The CDR3 DNA reads TGTGCCACCAGTGATACAGGGGCTCGGGCAGATACGCAGTATTTT.

This clonotype was counted between two and nine times. The V call is TRBV11-1, the J call TRBJ2-5; D tentatively fits TRBD1 or TRBD2 (7 bases each). The CDR3 has 15 residues. The V and J ends lost 5 bases and 3 bases respectively, with 16 bases between them. CDR1 SGHAT and CDR2 FQDESV come from the germline V gene (reference sequence). This CDR3 reads CASSALQGREETQYF. CDR3 DNA sequence: TGTGCCAGCAGCGCCTTACAGGGGAGGGAAGAGACCCAGTACTTC.

This clonotype was observed a few times. The chain uses TRBV4-1 and TRBJ2-5; D is perhaps TRBD2 (6 bases). The V gene lost 6 bases and the J gene lost 5 bases, with 13 bases spanning the gap. The CDR3 runs to 13 residues. The germline gives CDR1 MGHRA, CDR2 YSYEKL. The CDR3 protein is CASSWVEGETQYF. As DNA, the CDR3 is TGCGCCAGCAGTTGGGTGGAGGGGGAGACCCAGTACTTC.

The V gene is TRBV11-3, the J gene TRBJ2-3; D possibly corresponds to TRBD1 (6 bases). This CDR3 comprises 14 residues. Trimming stripped 2 bases from V and 4 bases from J, with 10 bases between. The germline V gene has CDR1 SGHNT and CDR2 YENEEA. This CDR3 is CASSLYREADTQYF. The CDR3 DNA follows: TGTGCCAGCAGCTTATACAGGGAAGCAGATACGCAGTATTTT.

The table lists this clonotype with many counts. The chain recombines TRBV5-1 with TRBJ2-3, with 9 bases identical to TRBD1. J gave up 6 bases and V 7 bases, and 6 bases lay outside the gene matches. The CDR3 contains 13 residues. Germline assignment: CDR1 SGHRS and CDR2 YFSETQ. Here the CDR3 reads CASAGQGSDTQYF. CDR3 coding DNA: TGCGCCAGCGCGGGACAGGGCAGCGATACGCAGTATTTT.

J is TRBJ2-1 and V is TRBV28, with TRBD2 as a possible D gene (6 bases). The CDR3 has 13 residues. Trimming took 8 bases from V and 5 from J, leaving 13 bases between them. Germline CDR1 is MDHEN and CDR2 is SYDVKM. CDR3 amino acids: CASCGTVDNEQFF. CDR3 DNA sequence: TGTGCCAGCTGCGGGACGGTCGACAATGAGCAGTTCTTC.

The chain is built from TRBV7-2 and TRBJ2-5; 7 nucleotides align to TRBD2. Trimming cost V 2 bases and J 1 base; bases outside gene matches: 7. Germline V gene data show CDR1 as SGHTA and CDR2 as FQGNSA. The CDR3 has 16 residues. The CDR3 reads CASSLSIAGLQETQYF. CDR3 DNA sequence: TGTGCCAGCAGCTTATCTATAGCGGGCCTCCAAGAGACCCAGTACTTC.

This rearrangement joins TRBV13 to TRBJ1-1; a possible D gene is TRBD1 (6 bases). This CDR3 region has 15 residues. CDR1 and CDR2 (germline): PRHDT, FYEKMQ (reference sequence). The V end lost 4 bases, the J end lost 7 bases, and 19 bases lay between the germline ends. DNA of the CDR3: TGTGCCAGCAGCTCTAGGCTCTTTTCGGACAGTGAAGCTTTCTTT. It codes for CASSSRLFSDSEAFF.

The chain is built from TRBV5-4 and TRBJ2-7, with 8 bases that match TRBD1. J lost 0 bases, V lost 4 bases, and 9 bases had no gene match. From germline, CDR1 is SGHNT and CDR2 YYREEE (reference sequence). The CDR3 extends over 16 amino acids. DNA for the CDR3: TGTGCCAGCAGCCCCGGAGGGGACAGGAGCTCCTACGAGCAGTACTTC. As protein: CASSPGGDRSSYEQYF.

This clonotype was detected only a few times. V gene TRBV20-1 combines with J gene TRBJ2-1; D not resolved. V lost 3 bases to trimming and J lost 6 bases, with 9 bases between them. The CDR3 is 12 residues long. Germline CDR1 is DFQATT and CDR2 is SNEGSKA (reference sequence). CDR3 loop: CSASAWANEQFF. The CDR3 bases are TGCAGTGCTAGTGCTTGGGCCAATGAGCAGTTCTTC.

The chain employs TRBV24-1 and TRBJ2-3, with a weak D call TRBD1 (6 bases). This CDR3 has 15 residues. V lost 10 bases, J lost 2 bases, and 18 bases lay in between. Germline values: CDR1 KGHDR, CDR2 SFDVKD. CDR3 coding DNA: TGTGCCACTAGTTCAGGGGAAGGGAACACAGATACGCAGTATTTT. Encoded protein: CATSSGEGNTDTQYF.

The CDR3 reads CACLSLGGRAYEQYF. CDR3 sequence (DNA): TGTGCCTGCCTATCTCTGGGGGGGCGAGCCTACGAGCAGTACTTC. The rearrangement joins TRBV30 to TRBJ2-7, with D possibly TRBD2 on 7 matching bases. From germline, CDR1 is GTSNPN and CDR2 SVGIG (reference sequence). CDR3 length: 15 amino acids. The germline V and J ends were trimmed by 6 bases and 2 bases, with 20 bases remaining between them. The entire variable domain, with the rest obtained from reference TRBV30 and TRBJ2-7, is as follows: SQTIHQWPATLVQPVGSPLSLECTVEGTSNPNLYWYRQAAGRGLQLLFYSVGIGQISSEVPQNLSASRPQDRQFILSSKKLLLSDSGFYLCACLSLGGRAYEQYFGPGTRLTVT.

The chain is built from TRBV29-1 and TRBJ2-1, with TRBD2 identical over 13 bases. Germline-derived CDR1 and CDR2 are SQVTM and ANQGSEA. V was pared by 6 bases and J by 4 bases, with 9 bases of the junction left unmatched. The CDR3 consists of 16 residues. This CDR3 is CSVATSGGSEYNEQFF. As DNA, the CDR3 is TGCAGCGTCGCGACTAGCGGGGGGTCCGAATACAATGAGCAGTTCTTC.

The V gene is TRBV2, the J gene TRBJ2-7; D is possibly TRBD2 (6 bases). The CDR3 runs to 13 residues. In germline, CDR1 is SNHLY, CDR2 FYNNEI. Between the trimmed V and J ends, which lost 3 bases and 6 bases, there was a span of 12 bases. The CDR3 spells CASSEAASAEQYF. The CDR3 DNA is TGTGCCAGCAGTGAGGCGGCTAGCGCCGAGCAGTACTTC.